This record looks at one TCR beta chain sequence and its context. Its antigen is currently unknown. These data originate in a study of PD-1 blockade in mismatch repair-deficient tumors. Study-wide results and limits: After pembrolizumab, tumor-resident clones rose rapidly, then generally contracted before radiologic responses.

Sequencing used immunoSEQ multiplex PCR; TCRdb keeps in-frame clones, though not all of them. The table records tens of thousands of clones, over 80% of them present only once. This CDR3 is 16 amino acids long. The germline V gene has CDR1 SGHRS and CDR2 YFSETQ. Trimming took 0 bases from V and 0 from J, leaving 11 bases between them. Every patient had mismatch repair deficiency by PCR or immunohistochemistry. The TCR was taken from an adult with mismatch repair-deficient cancer. This chain uses TRBV5-1 with TRBJ2-3, with a tentative D call TRBD2 (5 bases). The source was peripheral blood, collected 12 weeks after starting pembrolizumab. DNA of the CDR3: TGCGCCAGCAGCTTGGGGACTTCAACTAGCACAGATACGCAGTATTTT. It encodes CASSLGTSTSTDTQYF.